Below are 2 T cell receptor beta chains sequenced from a single sample in a study of blood T cell repertoires in COVID-19. Libraries were prepared by immunoSEQ multiplex PCR; TCRdb keeps only in-frame clonotypes and omits some of them. This sample has 250,000 or so clones; around four fifths occur once, and the top ten carry about 6.3%. Source material: peripheral blood. The source is a woman aged 55 to 70 with active or convalescent COVID-19.

V is TRBV6-5 and J is TRBJ2-7, with D perhaps TRBD1 (6 bases). From germline, CDR1 is MNHEY and CDR2 SVGAGI. V was trimmed by 7 bases and J by 5 bases, leaving 18 bases between them. The CDR3 runs to 14 residues. CDR3 in DNA: TGTGCCAGCACCGAAAACACAGGGTCCCACGAGCAGTACTTC. It specifies CASTENTGSHEQYF.

V and J are TRBV6-1 and TRBJ2-7; D perhaps matches TRBD2 (5 bases). The V end lost 0 bases, the J end lost 0 bases, and 12 bases lay between the germline ends. Germline values: CDR1 MNHNS, CDR2 SASEGT. The CDR3 sequence is 16 residues long. CDR3 sequence reads: CASSEAPGYLSYEQYF. The CDR3 region has the DNA TGTGCCAGCAGTGAAGCGCCGGGATATCTCTCCTACGAGCAGTACTTC.